The 20 T cell receptor beta chains below all came from one sample that was sequenced in a study of Graves' ophthalmopathy and Graves' hyperthyroidism. TCR beta CDR3 amplification used RNA transcripts. Second-round multiplex PCR came after a first-round RT-PCR that employed HTBI primers. Each CDR3 protein gets one entry after TCRdb re-called the multiplex PCR reads with MiXCR. The data contain 620,000 or so distinct CDR3 sequences, about 20% of them seen just once; the ten biggest clones take up approximately 6.5%. The sample taken for sequencing was peripheral blood. Receptors were obtained from a woman under 30 with stable Graves' hyperthyroidism. Some clones in this sample may be carry-over from other donors' samples.

In this sample, this clonotype turned up many times. The chain employs TRBV7-6 and TRBJ1-2, with TRBD1 matching 9 bases. Germline trimming cut 4 bases from V and 7 bases from J; bases unmatched to any gene: 19. Germline loops: CDR1 SGHVS, CDR2 FNYEAQ. This CDR3 is built from 18 residues. The CDR3 spells CASSSRPGQGSEGVGYTF. Written as DNA, the CDR3 is TGTGCCAGCAGCTCCCGTCCGGGACAGGGAAGTGAAGGGGTTGGCTACACCTTC. Supplemented by reference TRBV7-6 and TRBJ1-2, the full variable domain reads GAGVSQSPRYKVTKRGQDVALRCDPISGHVSLYWYRQALGQGPEFLTYFNYEAQQDKSGLPNDRFSAERPEGSISTLTIQRTEQRDSAMYRCASSSRPGQGSEGVGYTFGSGTRLTVV.

A remark on this clonotype: A much larger clone differs from this one at a single base, so this may be a read error. CDR3 loop: CASRNGYEQYF. The CDR3 DNA is TGTGCCAGCAGAAATGGCTACGAGCAGTACTTC. The chain employs TRBV6-1 and TRBJ2-7, with D uncertain. V was pared by 6 bases and J by 3 bases, with 6 bases between. Germline V CDR1 and CDR2: MNHNS, SASEGT. The CDR3 is 11 amino acids.

This clonotype was seen at least ten times. A read error may be the cause here, since a much bigger clone is one base away. The chain has TRBV3-1 and TRBJ2-7; D not resolved. Germline V gene lookup returns CDR1 LGHDT and CDR2 YNNKEL (reference sequence). Trimming cost V 3 bases and J 0 bases, with 3 bases left between them. The CDR3 covers 12 residues. CDR3 protein: CASSHTSYEQYF. As DNA, the CDR3 is TGTGCCAGCAGCCACACCTCCTACGAGCAGTACTTC.

This clonotype was picked up many times. The chain employs TRBV6-1 and TRBJ1-2; D unresolved. This CDR3 has 14 amino acids. The V end lost 2 bases, the J end lost 8 bases, and 15 bases lay between the germline ends. Germline loops: CDR1 MNHNS, CDR2 SASEGT. The CDR3 sequence: CASSEQPSYYGYTF. In DNA, the CDR3 is TGTGCCAGCAGTGAACAGCCCAGCTATTACGGCTACACCTTC.

This clonotype came up many times. V is TRBV11-1 and J is TRBJ2-5; 7 positions match TRBD2. The CDR3 covers 17 residues. V gave up 5 bases and J gave up 0 bases; unmatched junction bases: 12. Germline-derived CDR1 and CDR2 are SGHAT and FQDESV (reference sequence). The CDR3 loop reads CASSQTGGPLYQETQYF. DNA of the CDR3: TGTGCCAGCAGCCAGACGGGGGGACCGCTCTACCAAGAGACCCAGTACTTC.

This clonotype was counted ten times or more. This chain uses TRBV19 with TRBJ1-5; D is perhaps TRBD1 (6 bases). The germline V gene encodes CDR1 LNHDA and CDR2 SQIVND (reference sequence). Trimming took off 4 bases at V and 4 bases at J, with 11 bases between the two ends. The CDR3 has 14 residues. This CDR3 is CASSTTGLNQPQHF. The CDR3 bases are TGTGCCAGTAGTACCACAGGGCTTAATCAGCCCCAGCATTTT.

This clonotype turned up a few times. The rearrangement joins TRBV19 to TRBJ1-6; D not resolved. V was shortened by 7 bases and J by 1 base, with 11 bases between the two germline ends. Germline CDR1 and CDR2: LNHDA and SQIVND (reference sequence). The CDR3 runs to 15 residues. In nucleotides, the CDR3 is TGTGCCAGTAACAAGGGAGAATCCTATAATTCACCCCTCCACTTT. Its translation is CASNKGESYNSPLHF. Variable domain in full (rest from reference TRBV19 and TRBJ1-6): DGGITQSPKYLFRKEGQNVTLSCEQNLNHDAMYWYRQDPGQGLRLIYYSQIVNDFQKGDIAEGYSVSREKKESFPLTVTSAQKNPTAFYLCASNKGESYNSPLHFGNGTRLTVT.

This clonotype has more than one count but fewer than ten. This rearrangement joins TRBV11-1 to TRBJ2-3; D might be TRBD2 (6 bases). This CDR3 is 14 amino acids long. The V and J ends lost 5 bases and 7 bases respectively, with 16 bases between them. The germline V gene encodes CDR1 SGHAT and CDR2 FQDESV (reference sequence). The CDR3 reads CASSPGDYLNTQYF. In nucleotides, the CDR3 is TGTGCCAGCAGCCCGGGAGACTATTTGAATACGCAGTATTTT.

This clonotype was seen at least ten times. The chain uses TRBV29-1 and TRBJ2-7; tentative D call: TRBD2 (6 bases). The CDR3 is 12 residues long. V was cut by 6 bases and J by 0 bases, with 9 bases left in between. The germline gives CDR1 SQVTM, CDR2 ANQGSEA. This chain's CDR3 is CSVGGGSYEQYF. The CDR3 DNA sequence: TGCAGCGTGGGGGGAGGCTCCTACGAGCAGTACTTC.

This clonotype was observed many times. This chain connects TRBV6-5 to TRBJ2-7, with a possible D match to TRBD2 (6 bases). Germline CDR1 is MNHEY and CDR2 is SVGAGI. The V and J ends lost 4 bases and 5 bases respectively, with 9 bases between them. CDR3 size: 12 residues. CDR3 DNA sequence: TGTGCCAGCAGTTCCGGGGAGGACGAGCAGTACTTC. This gives the protein CASSSGEDEQYF.

Comments on this clonotype: The conserved phenylalanine or tryptophan normally closing the CDR3 is absent here, so this likely arose from a read error. No DNA is shown, since the ends of the CDR3 on it are uncertain; the CDR3 is the one TCRdb lists. The chain joins TRBV30 to TRBJ1-4. Looked up from germline, CDR1 is GTSNPN and CDR2 is SVGIG (reference sequence). A total of 13 residues make up the CDR3, ends included. CDR3 sequence: CAWSPSSGLRRFS.

This clonotype has ten or more counts. The CDR3 DNA is TGTGCCACCAGCAGAGATCGGGCAGAAGGGGGCACTGAAGCTTTCTTT. Encoded protein: CATSRDRAEGGTEAFF. This chain connects TRBV15 to TRBJ1-1; possibly TRBD1 for D (6 bases). Germline values: CDR1 LNHNV, CDR2 YYDKDF (reference sequence). The V and J ends lost 0 bases and 4 bases respectively, with 15 bases between them. This CDR3 is 16 amino acids long.

This clonotype occurred a few times. Here the CDR3 reads CASSERRLGNIQYF. The CDR3 DNA follows: TGCGCCAGCAGTGAGAGGAGGTTAGGAAACATTCAGTACTTC. The chain combines TRBV10-2 with TRBJ2-4; D may be TRBD2 (5 bases). Germline CDR1 is WSHSY and CDR2 is SAAADI. This CDR3 comprises 14 residues. V lost 2 bases to trimming and J lost 6 bases, with 11 bases between them.

In DNA form, the CDR3 reads TGTGCCAGCAGCCAACGGGGGGCTGGGCAGGAAGCTTTCTTT. Translation: CASSQRGAGQEAFF. The chain employs TRBV3-1 and TRBJ1-1, with D possibly matching TRBD1 (6 bases). Trimming took off 2 bases at V and 8 bases at J, with 15 bases between the two ends. In germline, CDR1 is LGHDT, CDR2 YNNKEL (reference sequence). CDR3 size: 14 residues.

The CDR3 coding sequence is TGTGCCAGCAGCCAGGCTCCACTCTATACCCATTACCCGAACACTGAAGCTTTCTTT. Translation gives CASSQAPLYTHYPNTEAFF. The chain is built from TRBV3-1 and TRBJ1-1, with no clear D. CDR1 and CDR2 (germline): LGHDT, YNNKEL (reference sequence). The CDR3 extends over 19 amino acids. V was trimmed by 3 bases and J by 1 base, leaving 24 bases between them.

About this clonotype itself: A read error may produce the germline difference seen at one junction end. The genes are TRBV7-2 and TRBJ1-1; 10 bases align to TRBD1. The CDR3 sequence is 16 residues long. Looked up from germline, CDR1 is SGHTA and CDR2 is FQGNSA. CDR3 coding DNA: TGTGCCAGCAGTTTAGGGCCCGGGACAGGGGAGGCTGAAGCTTTCTTT. Translated, it gives CASSLGPGTGEAEAFF.

The J gene is TRBJ1-5, the V gene TRBV12-3 or TRBV12-4; 8 nucleotides align to TRBD1. V shed 6 bases and J 1 base; nucleotides not matched to a gene: 5. This CDR3 is built from 15 residues. The CDR3 loop is CASRKGQASNQPQHF. CDR3 nucleotide sequence: TGTGCCAGCAGGAAGGGACAGGCGAGCAATCAGCCCCAGCATTTT.

The V and J genes are TRBV12-5 and TRBJ1-1; D is perhaps TRBD1 (5 bases). V was cut by 3 bases and J by 6 bases, with 17 bases left in between. This CDR3 comprises 15 residues. Germline V gene data show CDR1 as LGHNT and CDR2 as FRNRAP. DNA of the CDR3: TGTGCTAGTGGTTTTGGGCAGGGAGGGTATTCTGAAGCTTTCTTT. Its protein product is CASGFGQGGYSEAFF.

Ten or more counts support this clonotype. The chain links TRBV12-3 or TRBV12-4 to TRBJ1-1; D is uncertain. Trimming shortened V by 1 base and J by 7 bases, and 10 bases separated the two germline ends. The CDR3 spans 13 residues. DNA of the CDR3: TGTGCCAGCAGTTTAGGGGCGAGCAATGAAGCTTTCTTT. Amino acid sequence: CASSLGASNEAFF.

Many counts were recorded for this clonotype. The chain recombines TRBV7-9 with TRBJ2-5, with a possible D match to TRBD1 (5 bases). V lost 2 bases and J lost 2, with 9 bases in between. The CDR3 is 14 amino acids. The germline V gene has CDR1 SEHNR and CDR2 FQNEAQ (reference sequence). The CDR3 nucleotides are TGTGCCAGCAGCTTAATGACAGCTCAAGAGACCCAGTACTTC. The encoded protein is CASSLMTAQETQYF.